These 16 T cell receptor beta chains were all obtained from the same sample, sequenced in a study of cytomegalovirus exposure and HLA in healthy donors. The primer mix had 60 Vbeta and 13 Jbeta primers. Generated by immunoSEQ multiplex PCR, the TCRdb table keeps only in-frame clones and is missing some. The sample carries more than 110,000 clones, 75% recorded once. Material: PBMCs. These receptors were collected from a man in his thirties or forties in good health and CMV-seronegative.

The chain is built from TRBV7-8 and TRBJ1-2; D call uncertain. CDR1 and CDR2 (germline): SGHVS, FQNEAQ. V shed 3 bases and J shed 1 base, with 12 bases lying between them. This CDR3 has 15 residues. This CDR3 is CASSFSTTGNYGYTF. The CDR3 DNA reads as TGTGCCAGCAGCTTTTCCACGACGGGTAACTATGGCTACACCTTC.

This CDR3 reads CASSYFGGGQNGYTF. For the CDR3, the DNA is TGTGCCAGCAGTTACTTTGGGGGAGGTCAGAATGGCTACACCTTC. The V and J genes are TRBV6-5 and TRBJ1-2; weak D call: TRBD1 (5 bases). The germline V gene has CDR1 MNHEY and CDR2 SVGAGI. Trimming left V 1 base short and J 6 bases short, with 15 bases between. The CDR3 has 15 residues.

The V and J genes are TRBV6-5 and TRBJ1-4, with TRBD1 identical over 7 bases. The CDR3 is made up of 15 amino acids. CDR1 is MNHEY and CDR2 is SVGAGI in the germline V gene. Trimming at V came to 6 bases and at J to 1 base, leaving 5 bases not matched to a gene. The CDR3 DNA sequence: TGTGCCAGCAGACAGGGGAAGGGAACTAATGAAAAACTGTTTTTT. It codes for CASRQGKGTNEKLFF.

This clone was observed a handful of times. The CDR3 region has the DNA TGTGCCAGCAGTTACTCGAGCCAGGGGGCTGAAGCTTTCTTT. Amino acids: CASSYSSQGAEAFF. The rearrangement links TRBV6-5 to TRBJ1-1, with 7 nucleotides matching TRBD1. The germline V gene has CDR1 MNHEY and CDR2 SVGAGI. The CDR3 consists of 14 residues. V lost 0 bases, J lost 6 bases, and 4 bases stayed unmatched.

The chain uses TRBV19 and TRBJ2-5; 8 bases are shared with TRBD1. V shed 6 bases and J 3 bases; nucleotides not matched to a gene: 9. Germline V CDR1 and CDR2: LNHDA, SQIVND (reference sequence). The CDR3 is 15 amino acids. As DNA, the CDR3 is TGTGCCAGTAGCGCAGAGACAGGGGTTGAAGAGACCCAGTACTTC. Residues: CASSAETGVEETQYF.

The chain uses TRBV7-9 and TRBJ1-2; 7 bases align to TRBD1. Trimming cost V 3 bases and J 3 bases; bases outside gene matches: 10. Germline lookup yields CDR1 SEHNR and CDR2 FQNEAQ (reference sequence). This CDR3 contains 16 residues. CDR3 sequence: CASSLGQPRLDYGYTF. The CDR3, as DNA: TGTGCCAGCAGCTTGGGACAGCCCCGCCTTGACTATGGCTACACCTTC. The whole variable domain, remainder taken from reference TRBV7-9 and TRBJ1-2, is DTGVSQNPRHKITKRGQNVTFRCDPISEHNRLYWYRQTLGQGPEFLTYFQNEAQLEKSRLLSDRFSAERPKGSFSTLEIQRTEQGDSAMYLCASSLGQPRLDYGYTFGSGTRLTVV.

This clone showed up just once. One end of the junction is discordant with germline, which a read error may explain. The chain links TRBV18 to TRBJ2-6; tentative D call: TRBD1 (5 bases). Germline CDR1 is KGHSH and CDR2 is LQKENI. The CDR3 consists of 16 residues. The CDR3 coding sequence is TGTGCCAGCTCACCCCGCCGGACCTCTGGGGCCAACGGCCTGACTTTC. Translating it yields CASSPRRTSGANGLTF.

The chain uses TRBV6-1 and TRBJ1-1; 9 bases line up with TRBD1. Trimming took 6 bases from V and 1 from J; bases not matched to a gene: 3. The CDR3 has 14 residues. Germline V gives CDR1 MNHNS, CDR2 SASEGT. For the CDR3, the DNA is TGTGCCAGCAGAGAACAGGGGGCGAACACTGAAGCTTTCTTT. Encoded protein: CASREQGANTEAFF.

The rearrangement joins TRBV7-8 to TRBJ2-2; 8 bases match TRBD1. This CDR3 is 15 amino acids long. V was clipped by 5 bases and J by 6 bases; unmatched bases: 8. Germline-derived CDR1 and CDR2 are SGHVS and FQNEAQ. The CDR3 here is CASSHGTGHPGELFF. In DNA, the CDR3 is TGTGCCAGCAGCCACGGGACAGGACACCCCGGGGAGCTGTTTTTT.

Here the CDR3 reads CASTLGTNTEAFF. In DNA form, the CDR3 reads TGTGCCAGCACTCTGGGGACTAACACTGAAGCTTTCTTT. This chain uses TRBV7-9 with TRBJ1-1, with a tentative D call TRBD1 (5 bases). The germline gives CDR1 SEHNR, CDR2 FQNEAQ (reference sequence). CDR3 length: 13 amino acids. Trimming cost V 7 bases and J 2 bases, with 11 bases left between them.

The V gene is TRBV28, the J gene TRBJ1-3; D is uncertain. CDR3 length: 15 amino acids. The V gene's germline CDR1 is MDHEN and CDR2 SYDVKM. V was clipped by 2 bases and J by 0 bases, with 8 bases between them. The CDR3 nucleotides read TGTGCCAGCAGTTTAATGCGGGCCTCTGGAAACACCATATATTTT. It yields the protein CASSLMRASGNTIYF.

The chain recombines TRBV5-4 with TRBJ2-7; a weak D match, TRBD1 (6 bases). The CDR3 is 14 amino acids. V lost 0 bases and J 5 bases, leaving 12 bases between the germline ends. Germline V gene data show CDR1 as SGHNT and CDR2 as YYREEE (reference sequence). The CDR3 sequence: CASSLVTGYDEQYF. The CDR3, as DNA: TGTGCCAGCAGCTTGGTAACAGGGTACGACGAGCAGTACTTC.

J is TRBJ2-1 and V is TRBV28; the match to TRBD2 covers 8 bases. V lost 6 bases to trimming and J lost 3 bases; unmatched junction nucleotides: 7. CDR1 and CDR2 (germline): MDHEN, SYDVKM. CDR3 length equals 15 residues. The CDR3 nucleotides are TGTGCCAGCAGGGAGCGGGAGAGACGCTACAATGAGCAGTTCTTC. It codes for CASRERERRYNEQFF.

The V call is TRBV19, the J call TRBJ2-1; D is perhaps TRBD2 (5 bases). Germline CDR1 is LNHDA and CDR2 is SQIVND (reference sequence). Trimming removed 9 bases from V and 4 bases from J, with 19 bases in between. The CDR3 is 15 residues long. CDR3 DNA: TGTGCCAGACATAGCGAAAAACACAAATACAATGAGCAGTTCTTC. It translates to CARHSEKHKYNEQFF.

This clone was detected only once. This sequence joins TRBV5-4 and TRBJ2-5; TRBD2 matches 10 bases. Trimming at V came to 4 bases and at J to 11 bases, leaving 17 bases not matched to a gene. The CDR3 is made up of 16 amino acids. Germline V CDR1 and CDR2: SGHNT, YYREEE (reference sequence). CDR3 DNA sequence: TGTGCCAGCAGCCCCCGGGGAGCGGGGGGGTCCATGGAGCAGTACTTC. Translated: CASSPRGAGGSMEQYF. Based on the CDR3 plus reference TRBV5-4 and TRBJ2-5, the full variable domain is ETGVTQSPTHLIKTRGQQVTLRCSSQSGHNTVSWYQQALGQGPQFIFQYYREEENGRGNFPPRFSGLQFPNYSSELNVNALELDDSALYLCASSPRGAGGSMEQYFGPGTRLLVL.

The chain employs TRBV5-1 and TRBJ1-1, with a weak D call TRBD1 (6 bases). Trimming stripped 0 bases from V and 11 bases from J, with 20 bases between. The CDR3 length is 15 residues. CDR1 SGHRS and CDR2 YFSETQ come from the germline V gene. The CDR3 sequence: CASSLAEPIQGFAFF. The CDR3 nucleotides are TGCGCCAGCAGCTTGGCCGAACCTATACAGGGATTCGCTTTCTTT. Based on the CDR3 plus reference TRBV5-1 and TRBJ1-1, the full variable domain is KAGVTQTPRYLIKTRGQQVTLSCSPISGHRSVSWYQQTPGQGLQFLFEYFSETQRNKGNFPGRFSGRQFSNSRSEMNVSTLELGDSALYLCASSLAEPIQGFAFFGQGTRLTVV.